The rows below give T cell receptor beta chains drawn from one sample of a study of blood T cells in healthy people across ages. Each CDR3 protein is one row after TCRdb ran MiXCR on the 5' RACE reads. The table lists more than 600,000 distinct CDR3 sequences, approximately 25% of them singletons, with roughly 9% in the top ten. These sequences were also reported in another study, on T cells of mothers and their children.

Sequencing was carried out using blood. All receptors come from a boy aged 5-17 years in good health. Each CDR3 is given with its conserved first and last residue. Each record gives: CDR3 protein, CDR3 DNA, D gene, CDR3 length, V gene, J gene, clone size. The D gene is left open where the match is weak. For some rows the clone size is stated as once, few or many, or as a class when expanded; others skip it.

CDR3aa: CSVEFYEREDSYNEQFF
CDR3nt: TGCAGCGTTGAATTTTACGAGCGGGAGGACTCCTACAATGAGCAGTTCTTC
d_gene: TRBD2
len: 17
v_gene: TRBV29-1
j_gene: TRBJ2-1
abundance: few

CDR3aa: CASSPPYGVETQYF
CDR3nt: TGTGCCAGCTCACCACCTTACGGGGTGGAGACCCAGTACTTC
d_gene: .
len: 14
v_gene: TRBV18
j_gene: TRBJ2-5
abundance: many

CDR3aa: CASSLRQVERVYEQYF
CDR3nt: TGTGCCAGCAGCTTACGACAGGTCGAACGCGTTTACGAGCAGTACTTC
d_gene: .
len: 16
v_gene: TRBV7-2
j_gene: TRBJ2-7
abundance: .

CDR3aa: CASSKESGRGLGETQHF
CDR3nt: TGTGCCAGCAGCAAAGAGTCAGGGCGGGGGTTAGGAGAGACCCAGCACTTC
d_gene: .
len: 17
v_gene: TRBV21-1
j_gene: TRBJ2-5
abundance: few

CDR3aa: CSVSLGRASYNEQFF
CDR3nt: TGCAGCGTTTCCCTGGGGCGGGCCTCCTACAATGAGCAGTTCTTC
d_gene: .
len: 15
v_gene: TRBV29-1
j_gene: TRBJ2-1
abundance: .

CDR3aa: CASRATTDTQYF
CDR3nt: TGTGCCAGCAGGGCGACCACAGATACGCAGTATTTT
d_gene: .
len: 12
v_gene: TRBV6-1
j_gene: TRBJ2-3
abundance: .

CDR3aa: CASSQSGELFF
CDR3nt: TGCGCCAGCAGCCAGTCCGGGGAGCTGTTTTTT
d_gene: .
len: 11
v_gene: TRBV4-1
j_gene: TRBJ2-2
abundance: many

CDR3aa: CASLDWTGGAEQYF
CDR3nt: TGTGCCAGCCTTGACTGGACAGGGGGGGCCGAGCAGTACTTC
d_gene: TRBD1
len: 14
v_gene: TRBV28
j_gene: TRBJ2-7
abundance: .

CDR3aa: CASSRTSGGATYNEQFF
CDR3nt: TGTGCCAGCAGCAGGACTAGCGGGGGGGCCACCTACAATGAGCAGTTCTTC
d_gene: TRBD2
len: 17
v_gene: TRBV7-2
j_gene: TRBJ2-1
abundance: few

CDR3aa: CSARQNRDGLYEQYF
CDR3nt: TGCAGTGCTAGGCAAAACCGGGACGGGCTCTACGAGCAGTACTTC
d_gene: .
len: 15
v_gene: TRBV20-1
j_gene: TRBJ2-7
abundance: few

CDR3aa: CASSLGETSIETQYF
CDR3nt: TGCGCCAGCAGCTTGGGAGAGACTAGCATAGAGACCCAGTACTTC
d_gene: TRBD2
len: 15
v_gene: TRBV5-1
j_gene: TRBJ2-5
abundance: few

CDR3aa: CASSYSSYDYNEQFF
CDR3nt: TGTGCCAGCAGTTACTCGAGCTACGACTACAATGAGCAGTTCTTC
d_gene: .
len: 15
v_gene: TRBV6-6
j_gene: TRBJ2-1
abundance: .

CDR3aa: CSAVGQGETEAFF
CDR3nt: TGCAGTGCCGTCGGACAGGGGGAGACTGAAGCTTTCTTT
d_gene: TRBD1
len: 13
v_gene: TRBV20-1
j_gene: TRBJ1-1
abundance: .

CDR3aa: CASSLVGLPLQETQYF
CDR3nt: TGTGCCAGCAGCTTAGTGGGACTCCCGTTGCAAGAGACCCAGTACTTC
d_gene: .
len: 16
v_gene: TRBV11-2
j_gene: TRBJ2-5
abundance: few

CDR3aa: CASSLAQGSYGYTF
CDR3nt: TGTGCCAGCAGCTTAGCACAGGGCAGCTATGGCTACACCTTC
d_gene: .
len: 14
v_gene: TRBV7-9
j_gene: TRBJ1-2
abundance: few

CDR3aa: CASSQEIGQFYGYTF
CDR3nt: TGCGCCAGCAGCCAAGAGATAGGACAGTTCTATGGCTACACCTTC
d_gene: .
len: 15
v_gene: TRBV4-1
j_gene: TRBJ1-2
abundance: .

CDR3aa: CAISESSGAGNTQYF
CDR3nt: TGTGCCATCAGTGAGTCGAGCGGGGCGGGAAATACGCAGTATTTT
d_gene: TRBD2
len: 15
v_gene: TRBV10-3
j_gene: TRBJ2-3
abundance: .